This TCR beta chain was sequenced in a study of blood T cell repertoires in COVID-19. Study-wide background: Sample material is recorded as cDNA or gDNA derived from T cells, B-cell-depleted T cells, or PBMCs.

The CDR3 runs 15 residues. Losses at the gene ends were 2 bases for V and 3 bases for J; bases not matched to a gene: 2. Germline V CDR1 and CDR2: SGHRS, YFSETQ. In the original processing: Cell counts per sample came from amplifying reference gene primers. Measured with immunoSEQ multiplex PCR; TCRdb has only the in-frame clones, and not every one. D and trimming were read from the DNA, whereas the V and J calls and clone size are those reported in that table. The table records about 250,000 clones, roughly nine tenths of them present only once. Each participant's cohort was designated according to participant-reported clinical history.

The chain couples TRBV5-1 to TRBJ2-2; 9 bases align to TRBD1. The TCR was taken from a woman under 30 who had recovered from COVID-19. The sample taken for sequencing was PBMCs or T cells enriched from blood (not recorded which). CDR3 amino acids: CASSFTGGYTGELFF. CDR3 DNA sequence: TGCGCCAGCAGCTTTACAGGGGGCTACACCGGGGAGCTGTTTTTT.